This T cell receptor (beta chain) was identified during a study of radiation and T cells in renal cell carcinoma. Specified time point: baseline pretreatment blood. Regarding treatment: 15 Gy SBRT to primary tumor, nephrectomy 4 weeks later. Libraries were prepared by immunoSEQ multiplex PCR; TCRdb keeps only in-frame clonotypes and omits some of them. The sample shows more than 95,000 clones, 80% to 85% of them seen only once. Germline CDR1 and CDR2: SGHNT and YYREEE (reference sequence). The germline V and J ends were trimmed by 2 bases and 3 bases, with 12 bases remaining between them. The CDR3 runs to 14 residues.

J is TRBJ2-7 and V is TRBV5-4; D remains unclear. Sample: blood, taken from a patient whose treatment included radiotherapy and nephrectomy. This clonotype originated in a woman between 55 and 75 years old with renal cell carcinoma. CDR3 coding DNA: TGTGCCAGCAGCTTCGGGTCAGGAGTCTACGAGCAGTACTTC. Translated, it gives CASSFGSGVYEQYF. The full variable domain, rest sourced from reference TRBV5-4 and TRBJ2-7, is ETGVTQSPTHLIKTRGQQVTLRCSSQSGHNTVSWYQQALGQGPQFIFQYYREEENGRGNFPPRFSGLQFPNYSSELNVNALELDDSALYLCASSFGSGVYEQYFGPGTRLTVT.